The table lists the clone carrying this T cell receptor beta chain with many counts. The source of the sample is a study of T cells after yellow fever vaccination. Each CDR3 protein is one row after TCRdb ran MiXCR on the 5' RACE reads. There are 300,000 to 350,000 distinct CDR3 sequences in the sample; over 3.5% occur only once, and just under 20% lies in the top ten. CDR3 length: 11 residues. V was cut by 3 bases and J by 12 bases, with 10 bases left in between. Germline assignment: CDR1 SGHNT and CDR2 YYREEE (reference sequence). The chain is built from TRBV5-4 and TRBJ2-1; D may match TRBD1 or TRBD2 (6 bases each). The material sequenced was PBMCs, taken 15 days after the yellow fever booster vaccination. This receptor was taken from a man in his late teens or twenties who received the YFV17D yellow fever vaccine. Here the CDR3 DNA reads TGTGCCAGCAGCTGGGGGGCTTGGCAGTTCTTC. It codes for CASSWGAWQFF.